This TCR beta chain was obtained from a study of T cell responses to AZD1222 COVID-19 vaccine. In germline, CDR1 is SGDLS, CDR2 YYNGEE. Deletions cut 2 bases from V and 8 bases from J, with 10 bases between. The CDR3 contains 13 residues. The method was immunoSEQ multiplex PCR; TCRdb's version includes in-frame clones alone and lacks a portion of them. The sample yields over 150,000 clones, 80% to 95% seen once. The receptor's source is an adult who received the AZD1222 COVID-19 vaccine. The V gene is TRBV9, the J gene TRBJ1-4; possibly TRBD1 for D (5 bases). Sample: peripheral blood, taken 28 days after the second AZD1222 dose. CDR3 sequence: CASSVLGEEKLFF. CDR3 bases: TGTGCCAGCAGCGTTCTGGGGGAGGAAAAACTGTTTTTT.